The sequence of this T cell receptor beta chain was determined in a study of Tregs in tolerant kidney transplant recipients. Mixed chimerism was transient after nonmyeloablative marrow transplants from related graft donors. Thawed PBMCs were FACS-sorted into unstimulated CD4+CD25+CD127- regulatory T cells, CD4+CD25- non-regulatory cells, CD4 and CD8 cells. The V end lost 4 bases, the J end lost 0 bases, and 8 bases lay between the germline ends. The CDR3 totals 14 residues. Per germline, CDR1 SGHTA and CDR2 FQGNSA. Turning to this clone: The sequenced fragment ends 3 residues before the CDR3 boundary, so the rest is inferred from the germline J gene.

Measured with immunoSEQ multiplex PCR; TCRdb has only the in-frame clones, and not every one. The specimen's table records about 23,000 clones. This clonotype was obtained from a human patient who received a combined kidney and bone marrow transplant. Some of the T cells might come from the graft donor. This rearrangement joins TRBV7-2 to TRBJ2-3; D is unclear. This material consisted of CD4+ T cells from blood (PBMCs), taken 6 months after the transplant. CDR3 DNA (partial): TGTGCCAGCAGCTGGGCCCCTAGCACAGATACG. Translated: CASSWAPSTDT. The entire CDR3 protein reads CASSWAPSTDTQYF.